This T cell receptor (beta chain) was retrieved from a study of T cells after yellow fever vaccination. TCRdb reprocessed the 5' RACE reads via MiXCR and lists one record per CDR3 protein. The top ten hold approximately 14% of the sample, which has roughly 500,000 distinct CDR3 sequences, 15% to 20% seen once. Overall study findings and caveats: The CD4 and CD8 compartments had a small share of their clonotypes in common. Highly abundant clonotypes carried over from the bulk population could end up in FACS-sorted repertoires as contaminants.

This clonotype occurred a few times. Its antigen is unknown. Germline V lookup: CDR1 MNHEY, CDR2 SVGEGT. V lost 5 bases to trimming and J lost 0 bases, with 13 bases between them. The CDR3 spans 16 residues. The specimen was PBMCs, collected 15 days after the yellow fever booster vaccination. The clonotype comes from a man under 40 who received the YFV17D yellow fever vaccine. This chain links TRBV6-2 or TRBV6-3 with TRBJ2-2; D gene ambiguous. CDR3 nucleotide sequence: TGTGCCAGCAGTCTGTTACAAGCGTCGAACACCGGGGAGCTGTTTTTT. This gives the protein CASSLLQASNTGELFF.